This T cell receptor (beta chain) is from a study of PD-1 blockade in mismatch repair-deficient tumors. CDR3 length: 16 residues. Trimming removed 0 bases from V and 2 bases from J, with 13 bases in between. From germline, CDR1 is LNHDA and CDR2 SQIVND (reference sequence). Assay used: immunoSEQ multiplex PCR; TCRdb lists only in-frame clones, some missing. The data show 120,000 or so clones, more than 70% seen once. The chain joins TRBV19 to TRBJ1-1; D might be TRBD1 (5 bases). Sequenced material: peripheral blood, taken just under 74 weeks after starting pembrolizumab. This clonotype was obtained from an adult with mismatch repair-deficient cancer. The CDR3 DNA follows: TGTGCCAGTAGTATAGATCTCAGGCGGACAAACACTGAAGCTTTCTTT. The encoded protein is CASSIDLRRTNTEAFF.